The 28 T cell receptor beta chains below were found in one sample sequenced in a study of cytomegalovirus exposure and HLA in healthy donors. It was with 60 Vbeta and 13 Jbeta primers that the PCR ran. The assay was immunoSEQ multiplex PCR, and TCRdb's table has in-frame clones only and misses some. The sample has 200,000 or so clones, roughly 80% seen once. Material: PBMCs. The receptors were sampled from a man in his forties or fifties in good health and CMV-seronegative.

This sequence joins TRBV10-2 and TRBJ1-4; D may be TRBD1 (5 bases). This CDR3 spans 15 amino acids. The germline CDR1 and CDR2 sequences are WSHSY and SAAADI. V lost 0 bases and J 10 bases, leaving 15 bases between the germline ends. The CDR3 bases are TGCGCCAGCAGTGAGTCGATCGGTCTAAGGGGAAAACTGTTTTTT. Its protein is CASSESIGLRGKLFF.

The chain has TRBV30 and TRBJ1-2; maybe TRBD1 (6 bases). Germline lookup yields CDR1 GTSNPN and CDR2 SVGIG (reference sequence). The length of the CDR3 is 12 residues. The V end lost 2 bases, the J end lost 6 bases, and 10 bases lay between the germline ends. CDR3 protein: CAWSYRANGYTF. The CDR3 DNA reads TGTGCCTGGAGTTACAGGGCAAATGGCTACACCTTC. The full variable domain, rest sourced from reference TRBV30 and TRBJ1-2, is SQTIHQWPATLVQPVGSPLSLECTVEGTSNPNLYWYRQAAGRGLQLLFYSVGIGQISSEVPQNLSASRPQDRQFILSSKKLLLSDSGFYLCAWSYRANGYTFGSGTRLTVV.

This CDR3 is CATPRLAGGPETQYF. The CDR3 region has the DNA TGTGCCACCCCCAGACTAGCGGGGGGGCCGGAGACCCAGTACTTC. The chain joins TRBV10-3 to TRBJ2-5; TRBD2 matches at 14 bases. Germline CDR1 ENHRY, CDR2 SYGVKD. This CDR3 contains 15 residues. Trimming cost V 10 bases and J 5 bases; bases outside gene matches: 9.

V gene TRBV7-6 combines with J gene TRBJ2-1; 9 bases are shared with TRBD2. The V and J ends lost 1 base and 2 bases, in that order; junction bases with no gene match: 3. There are 16 residues in the CDR3. Germline CDR1 SGHVS, CDR2 FNYEAQ. The CDR3 protein is CASSLGLAGTYNEQFF. In DNA, the CDR3 is TGTGCCAGCAGCTTAGGGCTAGCGGGGACCTACAATGAGCAGTTCTTC.

The chain recombines TRBV2 with TRBJ2-1; perhaps TRBD2 as D (6 bases). CDR1 is SNHLY and CDR2 is FYNNEI in the germline V gene. The CDR3 covers 16 residues. The ends were cut back, 5 bases at V and 9 bases at J, with 23 bases in the middle. The CDR3 loop reads CASSPLKASVGSEQFF. The CDR3 nucleotides read TGTGCCAGCAGTCCTCTCAAGGCTAGCGTCGGGAGTGAGCAGTTCTTC. Filled out from reference TRBV2 and TRBJ2-1, the complete variable domain reads EPEVTQTPSHQVTQMGQEVILRCVPISNHLYFYWYRQILGQKVEFLVSFYNNEISEKSEIFDDQFSVERPDGSNFTLKIRSTKLEDSAMYFCASSPLKASVGSEQFFGPGTRLTVL.

The chain uses TRBV15 and TRBJ2-2; a weak D match, TRBD2 (5 bases). Trimming stripped 0 bases from V and 4 bases from J, with 9 bases between. This CDR3 comprises 15 residues. From germline, CDR1 is LNHNV and CDR2 YYDKDF (reference sequence). The CDR3 reads CATSRDRTVTGELFF. For the CDR3, the DNA is TGTGCCACCAGCAGAGATCGGACTGTCACCGGGGAGCTGTTTTTT.

The sample holds a few counts of this clone. This chain links TRBV6-1 with TRBJ1-5; D gene ambiguous. The CDR3 consists of 15 residues. The ends were cut back, 2 bases at V and 2 bases at J, with 10 bases in the middle. CDR1 and CDR2 from the germline V gene are MNHNS and SASEGT. The CDR3 DNA reads TGTGCCAGCAGTGAACAGGCAGGCCGCAATCAGCCCCAGCATTTT. Its translation: CASSEQAGRNQPQHF.

The chain has TRBV20-1 and TRBJ1-1; D is undetermined. The CDR3 length is 11 residues. Trimming took off 0 bases at V and 4 bases at J, with 3 bases between the two ends. Germline CDR1 and CDR2: DFQATT and SNEGSKA (reference sequence). CDR3 protein: CSARDLTEAFF. CDR3 coding DNA: TGCAGTGCTAGAGATCTCACTGAAGCTTTCTTT.

V gene TRBV14 combines with J gene TRBJ1-1; TRBD1 might be the D (5 bases). Germline CDR1 is SGHDN and CDR2 is FVKESK. Trimming cost V 4 bases and J 4 bases, with 10 bases left between them. The CDR3 is 13 amino acids. Here the CDR3 reads CASSLQGATEAFF. In DNA, the CDR3 is TGTGCCAGCAGCCTCCAGGGCGCCACTGAAGCTTTCTTT.

This clone was counted between two and nine times. The V call is TRBV7-8, the J call TRBJ1-1; 8 bases match TRBD1. V was pared by 2 bases and J by 5 bases, with 7 bases of the junction left unmatched. Germline CDR1 reads SGHVS; CDR2 reads FQNEAQ. CDR3 size: 15 residues. The CDR3 reads CASSLLTGGGTEAFF. The DNA for the CDR3 is TGTGCCAGCAGCTTACTAACAGGGGGGGGGACTGAAGCTTTCTTT.

In this sample, this clone turned up once. This chain joins TRBV4-3 and TRBJ2-2; the D gene is possibly TRBD2 (5 bases). The CDR3 has 14 amino acids. The germline V gene encodes CDR1 LGHNA and CDR2 YSLEER. The germline V and J ends were trimmed by 0 bases and 7 bases, with 9 bases remaining between them. In DNA form, the CDR3 reads TGCGCCAGCAGCCAAGATCGGGGTGGCGGGGAGCTGTTTTTT. Translated: CASSQDRGGGELFF.

This chain joins TRBV6-5 and TRBJ2-7; 8 nucleotides match TRBD1. Germline CDR1 and CDR2: MNHEY and SVGAGI. V shed 2 bases and J 1 base; nucleotides not matched to a gene: 7. This CDR3 spans 16 amino acids. CDR3 nucleotide sequence: TGTGCCAGCAGTTACAGGACAGGGATATTGTCCTACGAGCAGTACTTC. It yields the protein CASSYRTGILSYEQYF.

The chain links TRBV6-1 to TRBJ1-1; maybe TRBD1 (5 bases). The CDR3 contains 13 residues. The V gene's germline CDR1 is MNHNS and CDR2 SASEGT. V was shortened by 7 bases and J by 0 bases, with 9 bases between the two germline ends. The CDR3 coding sequence is TGTGCCAGCAAACTACAGGTGAACACTGAAGCTTTCTTT. It translates to CASKLQVNTEAFF.

This chain links TRBV14 with TRBJ2-1; D is unclear. Between the trimmed V and J ends, which lost 4 bases and 8 bases, there was a span of 21 bases. In germline, CDR1 is SGHDN, CDR2 FVKESK. This CDR3 is 16 amino acids long. The CDR3, as DNA: TGTGCCAGCAGCCCCCAATTTGTAAGTAGTGCCGATGAGCAGTTCTTC. Amino acid sequence: CASSPQFVSSADEQFF.

This chain connects TRBV19 to TRBJ1-5; D is uncertain. The CDR3 is 12 residues long. Deletions cut 6 bases from V and 4 bases from J, with 7 bases between. Germline V gene lookup returns CDR1 LNHDA and CDR2 SQIVND (reference sequence). As DNA, the CDR3 is TGTGCCAGTAGGTCAGGAAATCAGCCCCAGCATTTT. Translating it yields CASRSGNQPQHF.

The V gene is TRBV7-2, the J gene TRBJ2-2, with 8 bases that match TRBD1. Trimming took 5 bases from V and 6 from J; bases not matched to a gene: 5. The CDR3 is made up of 14 amino acids. Germline CDR1 and CDR2: SGHTA and FQGNSA. As DNA, the CDR3 is TGTGCCAGCAGCCCCAGGGGGCGGGCCGGGGAGCTGTTTTTT. This sequence encodes CASSPRGRAGELFF. Supplemented by reference TRBV7-2 and TRBJ2-2, the full variable domain reads GAGVSQSPSNKVTEKGKDVELRCDPISGHTALYWYRQSLGQGLEFLIYFQGNSAPDKSGLPSDRFSAERTGGSVSTLTIQRTQQEDSAVYLCASSPRGRAGELFFGEGSRLTVL.

The genes are TRBV11-1 and TRBJ1-1; D gene ambiguous. V was shortened by 3 bases and J by 1 base, with 6 bases between the two germline ends. The V gene's germline CDR1 is SGHAT and CDR2 FQDESV (reference sequence). CDR3 length: 13 amino acids. The CDR3 sequence: CASSFYGNTEAFF. The CDR3 DNA is TGTGCCAGCAGCTTTTACGGGAACACTGAAGCTTTCTTT. The full variable domain, rest sourced from reference TRBV11-1 and TRBJ1-1, is EAEVAQSPRYKITEKSQAVAFWCDPISGHATLYWYRQILGQGPELLVQFQDESVVDDSQLPKDRFSAERLKGVDSTLKIQPAELGDSAMYLCASSFYGNTEAFFGQGTRLTVV.

The CDR3 here is CASSIRTTNEKLFF. The CDR3 bases are TGTGCCAGCAGCATCAGAACAACTAATGAAAAACTGTTTTTT. The chain employs TRBV7-2 and TRBJ1-4, with no clear D. V gave up 5 bases and J gave up 0 bases, with 7 bases separating them. Germline CDR1 SGHTA, CDR2 FQGNSA. The CDR3 has 14 residues.

V is TRBV15 and J is TRBJ1-4, with 9 positions matching TRBD1. The length of the CDR3 is 15 residues. The V and J ends lost 0 bases and 9 bases, in that order; junction bases with no gene match: 5. Germline assignment: CDR1 LNHNV and CDR2 YYDKDF (reference sequence). The CDR3 nucleotides are TGTGCCACCAGCAGAGATTTGGGACAGGGAAAAAAACTGTTTTTT. This sequence encodes CATSRDLGQGKKLFF.

CDR3: CASSSQITDTQYF. The DNA for the CDR3 is TGCGCCAGCAGCTCACAGATCACAGATACGCAGTATTTT. The gene calls are TRBV5-1 and TRBJ2-3; D not resolved. The CDR3 consists of 13 residues. V lost 3 bases and J lost 2, with 7 bases in between. The germline gives CDR1 SGHRS, CDR2 YFSETQ. Based on the CDR3 plus reference TRBV5-1 and TRBJ2-3, the full variable domain is KAGVTQTPRYLIKTRGQQVTLSCSPISGHRSVSWYQQTPGQGLQFLFEYFSETQRNKGNFPGRFSGRQFSNSRSEMNVSTLELGDSALYLCASSSQITDTQYFGPGTRLTVL.

This sequence joins TRBV28 and TRBJ2-3; TRBD2 matches at 7 bases. Germline-derived CDR1 and CDR2 are MDHEN and SYDVKM. After removal of 7 bases from V and 3 bases from J, the junction contained 16 bases not matched to a gene. The CDR3 has 17 amino acids. CDR3 DNA sequence: TGTGCCAGCAAAAGCGGCGGGAGCAAGGGGAAAACAGATACGCAGTATTTT. It yields the protein CASKSGGSKGKTDTQYF.

Points on this clone: Within the sample, other DNA sequences also encode this same CDR3. The chain employs TRBV7-2 and TRBJ2-5; D gene unclear. V was pared by 4 bases and J by 2 bases, with 2 bases between. From germline, CDR1 is SGHTA and CDR2 FQGNSA. This CDR3 region has 11 residues. Here the CDR3 reads CASSSQETQYF. CDR3 nucleotides: TGTGCCAGCAGCTCGCAAGAGACCCAGTACTTC.

The chain recombines TRBV7-2 with TRBJ2-5, with 11 nucleotides matching TRBD2. CDR3 length: 16 residues. The J segment lost 2 bases and the V segment lost 5 bases, leaving 7 bases of the junction unmatched. Germline CDR1 reads SGHTA; CDR2 reads FQGNSA. CDR3 sequence reads: CASSPGVAGGQETQYF. DNA of the CDR3: TGTGCCAGCAGCCCTGGGGTAGCGGGGGGGCAAGAGACCCAGTACTTC.

The V and J genes are TRBV19 and TRBJ2-3, with 8 bases aligning to TRBD2. The trim removed 5 bases at V and 1 base at J, leaving 2 bases unmatched. The CDR3 sequence is 14 residues long. Germline lookup yields CDR1 LNHDA and CDR2 SQIVND (reference sequence). The CDR3 nucleotides are TGTGCCAGTAGTGGGCGGGGGGGCACAGATACGCAGTATTTT. Its protein is CASSGRGGTDTQYF.

J is TRBJ2-3 and V is TRBV6-5; 9 bases agree with TRBD2. This CDR3 comprises 15 residues. With 4 bases clipped from V and 3 bases from J, the junction kept 5 bases outside the gene matches. Germline V gene sequence: CDR1 MNHEY, CDR2 SVGAGI. The CDR3 DNA reads TGTGCCAGCAGTTTTAGCGGGAGATGGACAGATACGCAGTATTTT. This codes for CASSFSGRWTDTQYF.

In this sample, this clone turned up a few times. The chain couples TRBV21-1 to TRBJ2-5; TRBD1, the table's D call, was not compared with the DNA. TRBV21-1 is a pseudogene. The CDR3 sequence is 14 residues long. The CDR3 DNA reads as TGTGCCAGCAGCAAAAGGGACAGGGGAGAGACCCAGTACTTC. Protein sequence: CASSKRDRGETQYF.

This clone was detected a few times. The rearrangement uses TRBV27 and TRBJ2-2, with D perhaps TRBD2 (5 bases). Between the trimmed V and J ends, which lost 1 base and 7 bases, there was a span of 7 bases. The CDR3 length is 13 residues. Germline assignment: CDR1 MNHEY and CDR2 SMNVEV (reference sequence). The CDR3 loop is CASSLYRDGELFF. The CDR3 DNA is TGTGCCAGCAGTTTATACCGGGACGGGGAGCTGTTTTTT.

The chain's CDR3 is CASSPLQGGYEQYF. CDR3 in DNA: TGTGCCAGCAGTCCACTACAGGGGGGGTACGAGCAGTACTTC. The rearrangement uses TRBV27 and TRBJ2-7; maybe TRBD1 (8 bases). This CDR3 has 14 amino acids. Germline values: CDR1 MNHEY, CDR2 SMNVEV (reference sequence). The V gene lost 5 bases and the J gene lost 4 bases, with 15 bases spanning the gap.